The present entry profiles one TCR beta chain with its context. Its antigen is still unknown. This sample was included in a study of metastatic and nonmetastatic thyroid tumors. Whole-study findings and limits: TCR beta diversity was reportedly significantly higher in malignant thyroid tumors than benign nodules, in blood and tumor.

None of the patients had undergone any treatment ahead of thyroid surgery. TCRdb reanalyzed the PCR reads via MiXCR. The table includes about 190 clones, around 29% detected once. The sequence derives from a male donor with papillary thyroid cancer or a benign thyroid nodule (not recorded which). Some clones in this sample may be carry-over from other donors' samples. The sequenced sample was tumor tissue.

The CDR3, as DNA: TGCGCCAGCAGCTTAGGACAAAGCACAGATACGCAGTATTTT. It translates to CASSLGQSTDTQYF. The V and J genes are TRBV5-1 and TRBJ2-3; tentative D call: TRBD1 (5 bases). In germline, CDR1 is SGHRS, CDR2 YFSETQ. The CDR3 extends over 14 amino acids. Trimming removed 2 bases at V and 0 bases at J, with 7 bases between.